This T cell receptor (beta chain) was profiled in a study of identifying expanded T cells in peripheral blood. General study results and limits: Approximately two-week clone count variance significantly increased as total template count grew.

During the collection period, no donor immune events like infections were recorded. The table came from immunoSEQ multiplex PCR; TCRdb's copy has only in-frame clones and leaves some out. The data hold about 76,000 clones, with roughly four fifths observed a single time. The sample holds one count of this clone. Its antigen is as yet unknown. J lost 4 bases, V lost 3 bases, and 4 bases had no gene match. Germline V gene sequence: CDR1 SGHAT, CDR2 FQNNGV. The CDR3 has 15 amino acids. This chain joins TRBV11-2 and TRBJ2-2; 8 bases align to TRBD1. The sequenced sample consisted of blood. The TCR comes from a person between 18 and 69 years old in good health. The chain's CDR3 is CASSLTGATTGELFF. CDR3 nucleotide sequence: TGTGCCAGCAGCTTGACAGGGGCTACCACCGGGGAGCTGTTTTTT.